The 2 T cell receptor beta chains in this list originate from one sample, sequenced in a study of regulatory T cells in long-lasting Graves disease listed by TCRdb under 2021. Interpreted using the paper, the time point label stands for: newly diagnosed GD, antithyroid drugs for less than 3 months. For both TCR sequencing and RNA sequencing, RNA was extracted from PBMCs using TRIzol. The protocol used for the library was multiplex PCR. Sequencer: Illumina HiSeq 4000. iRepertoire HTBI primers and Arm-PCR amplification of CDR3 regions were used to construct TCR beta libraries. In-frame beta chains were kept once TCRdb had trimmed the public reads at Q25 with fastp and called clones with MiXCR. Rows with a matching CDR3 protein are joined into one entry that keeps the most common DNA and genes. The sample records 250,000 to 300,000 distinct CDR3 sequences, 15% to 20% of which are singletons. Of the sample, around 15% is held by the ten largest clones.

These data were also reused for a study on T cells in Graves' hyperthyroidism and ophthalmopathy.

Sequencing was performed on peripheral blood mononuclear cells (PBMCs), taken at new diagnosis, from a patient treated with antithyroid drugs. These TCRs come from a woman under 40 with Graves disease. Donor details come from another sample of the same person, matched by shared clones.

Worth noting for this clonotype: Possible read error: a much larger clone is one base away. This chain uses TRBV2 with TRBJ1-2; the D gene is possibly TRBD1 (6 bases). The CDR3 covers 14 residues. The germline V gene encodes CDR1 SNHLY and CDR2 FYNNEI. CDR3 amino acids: CASWGGRSVYGNTF. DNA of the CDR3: TGTGCCAGCTGGGGGGGGCGCTCCGTCTATGGCAACACCTTC. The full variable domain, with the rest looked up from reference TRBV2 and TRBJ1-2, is EPEVTQTPSHQVTQMGQEVILRCVPISNHLYFYWYRQILGQKVEFLVSFYNNEISEKSEIFDDQFSVERPDGSNFTLKIRSTKLEDSAMYFCASWGGRSVYGNTFGSGTRLTVV.

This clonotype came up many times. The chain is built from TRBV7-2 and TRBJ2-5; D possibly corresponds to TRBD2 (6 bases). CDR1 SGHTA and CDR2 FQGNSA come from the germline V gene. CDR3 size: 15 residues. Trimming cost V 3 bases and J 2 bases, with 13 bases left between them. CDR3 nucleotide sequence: TGTGCCAGCAGCTTTGATCTCGGACTACAAGAGACCCAGTACTTC. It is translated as CASSFDLGLQETQYF.